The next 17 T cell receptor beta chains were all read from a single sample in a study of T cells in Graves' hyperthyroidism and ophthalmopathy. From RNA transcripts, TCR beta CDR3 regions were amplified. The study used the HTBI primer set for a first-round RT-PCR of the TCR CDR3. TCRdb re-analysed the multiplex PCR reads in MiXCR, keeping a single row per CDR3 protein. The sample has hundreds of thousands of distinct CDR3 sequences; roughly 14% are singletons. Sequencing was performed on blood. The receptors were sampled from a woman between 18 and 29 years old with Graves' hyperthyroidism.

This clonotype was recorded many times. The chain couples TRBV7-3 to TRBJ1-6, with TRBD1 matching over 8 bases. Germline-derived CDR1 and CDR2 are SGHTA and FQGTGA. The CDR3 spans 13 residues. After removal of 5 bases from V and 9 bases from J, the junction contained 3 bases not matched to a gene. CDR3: CASSLTGGSPLHF. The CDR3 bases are TGTGCCAGCAGCCTCACAGGGGGTTCACCCCTCCACTTT.

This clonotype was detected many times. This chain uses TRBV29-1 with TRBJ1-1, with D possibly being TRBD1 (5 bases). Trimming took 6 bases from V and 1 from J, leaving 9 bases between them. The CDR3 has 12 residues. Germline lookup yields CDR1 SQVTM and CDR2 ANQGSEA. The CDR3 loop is CSVDGQNTEAFF. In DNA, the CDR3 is TGCAGCGTAGACGGACAGAACACTGAAGCTTTCTTT.

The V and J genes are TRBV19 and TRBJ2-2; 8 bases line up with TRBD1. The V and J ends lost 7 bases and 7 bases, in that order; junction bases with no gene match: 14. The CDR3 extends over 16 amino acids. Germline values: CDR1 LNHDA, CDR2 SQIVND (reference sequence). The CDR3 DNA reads TGTGCCAGTACCCACGCCAGGGACAGGCTCGGCGGGGAGCTGTTTTTT. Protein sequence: CASTHARDRLGGELFF.

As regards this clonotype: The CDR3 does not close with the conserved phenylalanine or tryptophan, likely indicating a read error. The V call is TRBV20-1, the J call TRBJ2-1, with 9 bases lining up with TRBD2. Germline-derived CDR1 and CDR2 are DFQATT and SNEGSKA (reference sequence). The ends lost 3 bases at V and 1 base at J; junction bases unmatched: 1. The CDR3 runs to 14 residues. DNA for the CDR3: TGCAGTGCTAGTCTAGCGGGGTCCTACAATGAGCAGTTCCTC. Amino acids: CSASLAGSYNEQFL.

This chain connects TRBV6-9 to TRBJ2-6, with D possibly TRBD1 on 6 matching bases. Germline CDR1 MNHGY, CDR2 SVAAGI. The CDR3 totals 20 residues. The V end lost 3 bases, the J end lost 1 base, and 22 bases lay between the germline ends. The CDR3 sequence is CASSYRAGVPPPSGANVLTF. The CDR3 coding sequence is TGTGCCAGCAGTTACCGCGCAGGGGTCCCCCCCCCTTCTGGGGCCAACGTCCTGACTTTC.

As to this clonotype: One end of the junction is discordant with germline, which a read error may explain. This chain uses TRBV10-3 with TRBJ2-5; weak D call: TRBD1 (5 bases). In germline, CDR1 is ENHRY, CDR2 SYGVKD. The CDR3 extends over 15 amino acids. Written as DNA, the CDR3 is TGTGCCAGCAGTTACTCGATCAGGGCGGAAGAGACCCAGTACTTC. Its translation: CASSYSIRAEETQYF.

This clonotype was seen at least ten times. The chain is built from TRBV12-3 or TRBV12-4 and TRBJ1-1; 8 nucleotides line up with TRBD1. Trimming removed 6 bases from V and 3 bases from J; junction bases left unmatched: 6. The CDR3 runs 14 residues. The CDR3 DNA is TGTGCCAGCAGACGGGACAGGTCGTACACTGAAGCTTTCTTT. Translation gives CASRRDRSYTEAFF.

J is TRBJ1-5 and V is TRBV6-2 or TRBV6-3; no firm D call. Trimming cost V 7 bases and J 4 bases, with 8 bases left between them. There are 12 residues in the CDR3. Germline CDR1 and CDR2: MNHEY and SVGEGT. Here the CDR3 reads CASKPGNQPQHF. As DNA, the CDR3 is TGTGCCAGCAAACCCGGGAATCAGCCCCAGCATTTT.

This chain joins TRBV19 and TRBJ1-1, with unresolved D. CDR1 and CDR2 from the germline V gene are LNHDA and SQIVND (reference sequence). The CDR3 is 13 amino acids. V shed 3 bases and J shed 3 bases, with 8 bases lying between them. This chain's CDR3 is CASSITGDTEAFF. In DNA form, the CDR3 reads TGTGCCAGTAGTATTACCGGGGACACTGAAGCTTTCTTT.

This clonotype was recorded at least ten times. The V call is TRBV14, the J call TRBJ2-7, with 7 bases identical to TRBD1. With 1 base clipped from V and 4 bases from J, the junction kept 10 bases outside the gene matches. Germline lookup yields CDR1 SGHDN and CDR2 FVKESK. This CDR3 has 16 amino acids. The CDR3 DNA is TGTGCCAGCAGCCAAGGAACAGGGGTCAGGACTTACGAGCAGTACTTC. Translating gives CASSQGTGVRTYEQYF.

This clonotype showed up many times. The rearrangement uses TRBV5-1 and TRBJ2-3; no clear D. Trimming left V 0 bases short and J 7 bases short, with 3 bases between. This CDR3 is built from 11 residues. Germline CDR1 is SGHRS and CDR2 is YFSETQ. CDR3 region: CASSLGNTQYF. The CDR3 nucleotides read TGCGCCAGCAGCTTGGGGAATACGCAGTATTTT.

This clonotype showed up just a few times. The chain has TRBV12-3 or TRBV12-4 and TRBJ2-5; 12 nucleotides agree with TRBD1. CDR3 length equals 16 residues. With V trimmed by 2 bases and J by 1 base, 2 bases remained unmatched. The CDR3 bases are TGTGCCAGCAGTTTATGGGGACAGGGGGCCCAAGAGACCCAGTACTTC. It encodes CASSLWGQGAQETQYF.

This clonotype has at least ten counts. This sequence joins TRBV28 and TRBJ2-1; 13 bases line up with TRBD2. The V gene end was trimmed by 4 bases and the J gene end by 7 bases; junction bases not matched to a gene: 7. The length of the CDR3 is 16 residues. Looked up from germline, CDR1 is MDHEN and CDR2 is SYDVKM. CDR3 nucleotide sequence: TGTGCCAGCAGTTCGGACACTAGCGGGAGGGTAAATGAGCAGTTCTTC. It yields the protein CASSSDTSGRVNEQFF.

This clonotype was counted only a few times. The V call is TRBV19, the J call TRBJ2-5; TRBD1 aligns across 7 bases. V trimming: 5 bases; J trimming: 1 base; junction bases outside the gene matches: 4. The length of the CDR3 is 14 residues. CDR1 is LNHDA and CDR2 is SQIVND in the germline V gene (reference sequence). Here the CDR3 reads CASSRGQPQETQYF. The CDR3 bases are TGTGCCAGTAGTCGGGGACAGCCCCAAGAGACCCAGTACTTC.

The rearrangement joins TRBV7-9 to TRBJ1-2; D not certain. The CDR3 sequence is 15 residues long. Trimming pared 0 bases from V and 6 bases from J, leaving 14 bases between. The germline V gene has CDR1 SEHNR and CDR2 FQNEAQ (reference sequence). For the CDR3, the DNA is TGTGCCAGCAGCTTAGCGTGGCCCCTTTCGGATGGCTACACCTTC. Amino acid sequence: CASSLAWPLSDGYTF.

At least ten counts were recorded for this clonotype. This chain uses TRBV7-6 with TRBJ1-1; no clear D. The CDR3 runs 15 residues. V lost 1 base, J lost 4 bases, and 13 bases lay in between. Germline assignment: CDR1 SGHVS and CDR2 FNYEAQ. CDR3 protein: CASSLVTGVGTEAFF. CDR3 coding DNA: TGTGCCAGCAGCTTAGTGACCGGGGTTGGCACTGAAGCTTTCTTT.

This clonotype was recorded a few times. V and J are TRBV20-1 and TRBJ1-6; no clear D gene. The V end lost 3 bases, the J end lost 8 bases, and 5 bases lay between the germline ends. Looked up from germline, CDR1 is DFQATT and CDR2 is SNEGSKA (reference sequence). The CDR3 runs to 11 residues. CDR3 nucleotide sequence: TGCAGTGCTAGTGGGGATTCACCCCTCCACTTT. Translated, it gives CSASGDSPLHF.